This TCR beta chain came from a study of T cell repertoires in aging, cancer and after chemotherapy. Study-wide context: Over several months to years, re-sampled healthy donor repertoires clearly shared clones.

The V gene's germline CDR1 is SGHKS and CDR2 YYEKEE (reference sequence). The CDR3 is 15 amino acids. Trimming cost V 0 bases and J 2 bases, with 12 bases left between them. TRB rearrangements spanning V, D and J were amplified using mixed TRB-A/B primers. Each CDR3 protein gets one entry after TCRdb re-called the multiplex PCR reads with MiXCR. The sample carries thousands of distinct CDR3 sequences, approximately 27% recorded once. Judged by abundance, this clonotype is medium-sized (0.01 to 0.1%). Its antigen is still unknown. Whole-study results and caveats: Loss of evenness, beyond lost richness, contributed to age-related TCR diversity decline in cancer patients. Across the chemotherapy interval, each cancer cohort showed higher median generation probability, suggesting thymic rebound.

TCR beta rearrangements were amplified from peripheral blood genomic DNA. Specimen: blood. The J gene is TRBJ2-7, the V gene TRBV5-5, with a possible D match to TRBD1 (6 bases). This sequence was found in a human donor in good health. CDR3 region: CASSLATDSPYEQYF. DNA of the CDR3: TGTGCCAGCAGCTTGGCCACGGACAGCCCCTACGAGCAGTACTTC.